One and the same sample provided the 9 T cell receptor beta chains below, sequenced in a study of regulatory T cells in long-lasting Graves disease. Time point noted: newly diagnosed GD, antithyroid drugs for less than 3 months. After RNA was extracted from PBMCs, the TCR library was made from it. Building of the TCR beta libraries involved iRepertoire HTBI primers and Arm-PCR of CDR3 regions. From the multiplex PCR reads, TCRdb called clonotypes with MiXCR, one entry per CDR3 protein. Found here are hundreds of thousands of distinct CDR3 sequences, 16% of them singletons; the top ten hold approximately 18%. The sample was also reused in another study, on T cells in Graves' hyperthyroidism and ophthalmopathy.

Sequenced material: peripheral blood mononuclear cells (PBMCs), taken at new diagnosis, from a patient treated with antithyroid drugs. These receptors were taken from a woman in her thirties with Graves disease.

This clonotype occurred many times. The chain employs TRBV3-1 and TRBJ1-5; 7 nucleotides agree with TRBD1. The CDR3 extends over 14 amino acids. CDR1 and CDR2 (germline): LGHDT, YNNKEL (reference sequence). The V segment lost 1 base and the J segment 6 bases; nucleotides outside the gene matches: 3. CDR3 sequence: CASSQGQGRQPQHF. The CDR3 DNA reads TGTGCCAGCAGCCAAGGACAGGGCCGTCAGCCCCAGCATTTT.

Comment on this clonotype: Sequence at one end of the junction differs from germline and may be a read error. This chain connects TRBV6-1 to TRBJ2-1; D is perhaps TRBD2 (6 bases). This CDR3 is built from 11 residues. Per germline, CDR1 MNHNS and CDR2 SASEGT. The CDR3 bases are TGTGCCGCGTGGCGTTGGACTACCCCAGTCTTC. Protein sequence: CAAWRWTTPVF.

This clonotype showed up many times. This chain joins TRBV11-2 and TRBJ2-3; either TRBD1 or TRBD2 may supply D (5 bases each). The length of the CDR3 is 11 residues. Between the trimmed V and J ends, which lost 8 bases and 10 bases, there was a span of 13 bases. The germline V gene encodes CDR1 SGHAT and CDR2 FQNNGV. The chain's CDR3 is CASLVRGAQYF. The CDR3 DNA reads as TGTGCCAGCCTGGTGAGGGGCGCGCAGTATTTT.

Worth noting for this clonotype: A much larger clone lies a single base off, so this may be a read error. V and J are TRBV28 and TRBJ2-3; D might be TRBD2 (6 bases). The CDR3 is made up of 12 amino acids. CDR1 is MDHEN and CDR2 is SYDVKM in the germline V gene. CDR3 bases: TGTGCCTCCCGGGGGTCGACAGATATGCAGTATTTT. Protein product: CASRGSTDMQYF.

In this sample, this clonotype turned up many times. J is TRBJ2-3 and V is TRBV27; the D is unclear. Germline lookup yields CDR1 MNHEY and CDR2 SMNVEV (reference sequence). V lost 9 bases to trimming and J lost 1 base, with 5 bases between them. This CDR3 is 11 amino acids long. CDR3 nucleotide sequence: TGTGCCAGGCATTGCACAGATACGCAGTATTTT. Protein sequence: CARHCTDTQYF.

CDR3 coding DNA: TGCAGTGCTAGAGATTCAGCGGTGAACATCTACGAGCAGTACTTC. Encoded protein: CSARDSAVNIYEQYF. The V call is TRBV20-1, the J call TRBJ2-7; possible D gene TRBD2, 5 bases. V lost 0 bases to trimming and J lost 3 bases, with 15 bases between them. This CDR3 spans 15 amino acids. Germline loops: CDR1 DFQATT, CDR2 SNEGSKA (reference sequence).

This clonotype was detected ten times or more. The chain combines TRBV6-2 or TRBV6-3 with TRBJ1-2; 7 positions match TRBD1. V dropped 6 bases and J dropped 4; count of bases not matched to a gene: 8. The CDR3 has 14 amino acids. The germline gives CDR1 MNHEY, CDR2 SVGEGT. For the CDR3, the DNA is TGTGCCAGCAGGGGCCGGACAGGAGGCTATGGCTACACCTTC. Translated, it gives CASRGRTGGYGYTF.

The chain has TRBV20-1 and TRBJ1-2; 7 nucleotides agree with TRBD1. In germline, CDR1 is DFQATT, CDR2 SNEGSKA (reference sequence). V was pared by 6 bases and J by 1 base, with 17 bases of the junction left unmatched. The CDR3 spans 17 residues. In DNA form, the CDR3 reads TGCAGTGCGAAATCATGGGAGACAGGGTTACTTAACTATGGCTACACCTTC. Amino acids: CSAKSWETGLLNYGYTF.

The J gene is TRBJ2-7, the V gene TRBV5-5; D unresolved. Trimming took off 4 bases at V and 6 bases at J, with 23 bases between the two ends. The CDR3 consists of 16 residues. Per germline, CDR1 SGHKS and CDR2 YYEKEE (reference sequence). In DNA form, the CDR3 reads TGTGCCAGCAGCGACGGGTCCGTCGGTGCCTTGGGCGAGCAGTACTTC. Translated: CASSDGSVGALGEQYF. The complete variable domain, with remaining parts taken from reference TRBV5-5 and TRBJ2-7, reads DAGVTQSPTHLIKTRGQQVTLRCSPISGHKSVSWYQQVLGQGPQFIFQYYEKEERGRGNFPDRFSARQFPNYSSELNVNALLLGDSALYLCASSDGSVGALGEQYFGPGTRLTVT.